This TCR beta chain comes out of a study of blood T cell repertoires in COVID-19. V shed 4 bases and J 1 base; nucleotides not matched to a gene: 4. The CDR3 runs 15 residues. Per germline, CDR1 MNHEY and CDR2 SVGEGT. Generated by immunoSEQ multiplex PCR, the TCRdb table keeps only in-frame clones and is missing some. The table includes 95,000 to 150,000 clones, over 70% detected once. V is TRBV6-2 or TRBV6-3 and J is TRBJ1-1; TRBD1 aligns across 9 bases. Sequences were obtained from peripheral blood. The sequence was collected from a man in his 70s with acute or convalescent COVID-19. CDR3: CASSSYRGPNTEAFF. The DNA for the CDR3 is TGTGCCAGCAGTTCGTACAGGGGGCCGAACACTGAAGCTTTCTTT.